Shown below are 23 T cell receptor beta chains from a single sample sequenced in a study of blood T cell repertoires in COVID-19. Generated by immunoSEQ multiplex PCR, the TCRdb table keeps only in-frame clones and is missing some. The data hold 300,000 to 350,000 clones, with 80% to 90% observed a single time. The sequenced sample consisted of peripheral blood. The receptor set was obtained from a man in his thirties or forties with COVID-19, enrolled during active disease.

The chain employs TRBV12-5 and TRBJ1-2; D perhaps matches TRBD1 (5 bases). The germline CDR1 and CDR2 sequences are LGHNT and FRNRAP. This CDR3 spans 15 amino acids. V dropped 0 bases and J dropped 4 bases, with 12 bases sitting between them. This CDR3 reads CASGLVPGLGYGYTF. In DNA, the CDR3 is TGTGCTAGTGGTTTGGTACCGGGACTGGGCTATGGCTACACCTTC.

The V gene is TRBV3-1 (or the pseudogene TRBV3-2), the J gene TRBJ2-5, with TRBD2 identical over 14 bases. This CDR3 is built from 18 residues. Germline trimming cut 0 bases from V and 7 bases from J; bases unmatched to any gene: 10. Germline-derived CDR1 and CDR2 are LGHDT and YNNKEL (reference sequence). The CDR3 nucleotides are TGTGCCAGCAGCCAAGAAAGGACTAGCGGGGGGTCCTGGGGGACCCAGTACTTC. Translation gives CASSQERTSGGSWGTQYF.

In DNA form, the CDR3 reads TGTGCCAGCCGCGGAGTCAACAATCAGCCCCAGCATTTT. It yields the protein CASRGVNNQPQHF. The chain is built from TRBV28 and TRBJ1-5; D uncertain. Germline values: CDR1 MDHEN, CDR2 SYDVKM. V was pared by 8 bases and J by 3 bases, with 11 bases between. CDR3 length: 13 residues.

The CDR3 nucleotides are TGTGCCAGCAGCCCCGGGGGACGCGAGCAGTACTTC. Translation: CASSPGGREQYF. V is TRBV9 and J is TRBJ2-7, with a tentative D call TRBD2 (6 bases). Trimming pared 4 bases from V and 6 bases from J, leaving 11 bases between. Per germline, CDR1 SGDLS and CDR2 YYNGEE. The CDR3 totals 12 residues. The variable domain in full, with the rest retrieved from reference TRBV9 and TRBJ2-7, is DSGVTQTPKHLITATGQRVTLRCSPRSGDLSVYWYQQSLDQGLQFLIQYYNGEERAKGNILERFSAQQFPDLHSELNLSSLELGDSALYFCASSPGGREQYFGPGTRLTVT.

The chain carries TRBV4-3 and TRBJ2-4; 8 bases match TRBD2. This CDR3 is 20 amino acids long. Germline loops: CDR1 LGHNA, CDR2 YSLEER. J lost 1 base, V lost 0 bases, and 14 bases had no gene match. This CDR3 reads CASSQELDGGAGMAKNIQYF. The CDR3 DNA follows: TGCGCCAGCAGCCAAGAGTTGGACGGGGGGGCTGGTATGGCCAAAAACATTCAGTACTTC.

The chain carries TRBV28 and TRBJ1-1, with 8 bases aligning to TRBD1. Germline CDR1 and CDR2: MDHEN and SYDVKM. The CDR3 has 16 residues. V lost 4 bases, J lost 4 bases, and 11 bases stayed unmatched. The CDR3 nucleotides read TGTGCCAGCAGTTCTTCCGGACAGGGTCTGGGCACTGAAGCTTTCTTT. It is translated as CASSSSGQGLGTEAFF.

In nucleotides, the CDR3 is TGTGCCAGCTCCCCTTCGGGACAGGGGGGAAAGACCCAGTACTTC. This gives the protein CASSPSGQGGKTQYF. V is TRBV18 and J is TRBJ2-5; 11 nucleotides align to TRBD1. With 6 bases clipped from V and 6 bases from J, the junction kept 9 bases outside the gene matches. The CDR3 is 15 amino acids. Germline V gives CDR1 KGHSH, CDR2 LQKENI.

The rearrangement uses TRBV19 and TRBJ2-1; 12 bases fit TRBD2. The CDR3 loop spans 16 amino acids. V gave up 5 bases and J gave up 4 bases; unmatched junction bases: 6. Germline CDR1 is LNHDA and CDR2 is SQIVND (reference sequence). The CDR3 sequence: CASSLSTSGRYNEQFF. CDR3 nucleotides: TGTGCCAGTAGTCTATCAACTAGCGGGAGGTACAATGAGCAGTTCTTC.

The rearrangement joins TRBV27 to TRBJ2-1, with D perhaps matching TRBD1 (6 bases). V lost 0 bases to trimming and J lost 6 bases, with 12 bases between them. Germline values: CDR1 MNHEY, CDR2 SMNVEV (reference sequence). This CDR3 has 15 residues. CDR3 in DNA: TGTGCCAGCAGTTTATCCGGGACATTGTTCAATGAGCAGTTCTTC. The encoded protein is CASSLSGTLFNEQFF.

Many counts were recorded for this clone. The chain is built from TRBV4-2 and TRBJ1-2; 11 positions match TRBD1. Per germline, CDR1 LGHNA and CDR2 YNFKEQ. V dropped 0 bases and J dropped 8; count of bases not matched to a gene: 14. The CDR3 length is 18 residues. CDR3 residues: CASSQEDSGTGGRRGYTF. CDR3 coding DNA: TGTGCCAGCAGCCAAGAAGACTCTGGGACAGGGGGTAGGAGGGGCTACACCTTC.

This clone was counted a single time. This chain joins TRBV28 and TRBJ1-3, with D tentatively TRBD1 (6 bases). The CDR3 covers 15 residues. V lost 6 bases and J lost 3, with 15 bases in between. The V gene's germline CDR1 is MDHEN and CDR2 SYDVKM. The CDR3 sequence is CASRPGGAGGNTIYF. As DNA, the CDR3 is TGTGCCAGCAGGCCGGGGGGGGCAGGTGGAAACACCATATATTTT.

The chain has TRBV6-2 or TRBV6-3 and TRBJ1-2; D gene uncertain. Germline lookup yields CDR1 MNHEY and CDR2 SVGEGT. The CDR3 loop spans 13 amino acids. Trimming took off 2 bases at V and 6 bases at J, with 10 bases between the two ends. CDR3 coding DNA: TGTGCCAGCAGTTACAACGGAGGGCATGGCTACACCTTC. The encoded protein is CASSYNGGHGYTF.

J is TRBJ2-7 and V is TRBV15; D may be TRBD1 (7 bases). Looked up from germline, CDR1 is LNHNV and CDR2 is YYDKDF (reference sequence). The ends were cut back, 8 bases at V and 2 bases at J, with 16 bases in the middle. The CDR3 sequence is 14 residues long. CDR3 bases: TGTGCCACCGCCAGGGGGGATCCACCCTACGAGCAGTACTTC. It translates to CATARGDPPYEQYF.

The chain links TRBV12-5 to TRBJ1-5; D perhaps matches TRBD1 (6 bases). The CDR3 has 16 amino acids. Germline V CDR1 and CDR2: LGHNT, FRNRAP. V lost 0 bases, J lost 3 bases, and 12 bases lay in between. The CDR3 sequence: CASGLVPGQHNQPQHF. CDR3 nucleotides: TGTGCTAGTGGTTTGGTACCAGGACAGCACAATCAGCCCCAGCATTTT.

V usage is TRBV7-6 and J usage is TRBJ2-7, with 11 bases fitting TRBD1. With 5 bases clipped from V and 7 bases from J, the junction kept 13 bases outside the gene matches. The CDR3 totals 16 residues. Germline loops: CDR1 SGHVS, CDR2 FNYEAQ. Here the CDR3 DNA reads TGTGCCAGCAGCCCCTATGGACAGGGGGCTGTGGGAGAGCAGTACTTC. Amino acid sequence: CASSPYGQGAVGEQYF.

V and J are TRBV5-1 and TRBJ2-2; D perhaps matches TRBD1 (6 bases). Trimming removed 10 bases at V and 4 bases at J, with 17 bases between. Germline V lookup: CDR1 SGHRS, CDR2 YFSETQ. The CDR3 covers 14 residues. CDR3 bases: TGCGCCGGGGAACAGGGAGATGGCACCGGGGAGCTGTTTTTT. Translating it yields CAGEQGDGTGELFF.

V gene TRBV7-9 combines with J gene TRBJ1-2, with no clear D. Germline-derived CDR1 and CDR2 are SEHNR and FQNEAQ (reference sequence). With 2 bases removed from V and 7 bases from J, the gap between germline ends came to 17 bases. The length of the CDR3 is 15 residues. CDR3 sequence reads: CASSLSLIAGSGYTF. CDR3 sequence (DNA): TGTGCCAGCAGCTTAAGTTTAATCGCCGGTTCTGGCTACACCTTC.

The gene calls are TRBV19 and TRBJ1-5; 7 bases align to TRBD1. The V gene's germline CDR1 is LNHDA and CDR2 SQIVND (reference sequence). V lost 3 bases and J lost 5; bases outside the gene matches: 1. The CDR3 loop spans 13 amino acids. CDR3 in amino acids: CASSIDRDQPQHF. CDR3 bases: TGTGCCAGTAGTATTGACAGGGATCAGCCCCAGCATTTT.

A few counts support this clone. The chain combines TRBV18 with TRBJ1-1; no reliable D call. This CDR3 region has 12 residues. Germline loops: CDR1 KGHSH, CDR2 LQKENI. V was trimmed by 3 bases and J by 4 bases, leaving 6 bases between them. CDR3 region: CASSPGVTEAFF. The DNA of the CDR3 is TGTGCCAGCTCACCTGGAGTCACTGAAGCTTTCTTT.

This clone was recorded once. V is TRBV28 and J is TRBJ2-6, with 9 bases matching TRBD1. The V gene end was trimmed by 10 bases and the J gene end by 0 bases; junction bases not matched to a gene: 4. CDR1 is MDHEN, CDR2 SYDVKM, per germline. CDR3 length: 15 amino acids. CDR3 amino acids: CATRTGASGANVLTF. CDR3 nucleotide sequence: TGTGCCACCAGGACAGGGGCCTCTGGGGCCAACGTCCTGACTTTC.

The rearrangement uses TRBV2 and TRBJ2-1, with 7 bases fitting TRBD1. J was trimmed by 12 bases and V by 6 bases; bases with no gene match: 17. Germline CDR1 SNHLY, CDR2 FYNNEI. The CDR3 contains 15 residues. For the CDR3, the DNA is TGTGCCAGCAGGTTTCTGGGGACAGCTTTTCAGGGGCAGTTCTTC. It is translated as CASRFLGTAFQGQFF. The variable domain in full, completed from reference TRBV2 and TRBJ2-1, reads EPEVTQTPSHQVTQMGQEVILRCVPISNHLYFYWYRQILGQKVEFLVSFYNNEISEKSEIFDDQFSVERPDGSNFTLKIRSTKLEDSAMYFCASRFLGTAFQGQFFGPGTRLTVL.

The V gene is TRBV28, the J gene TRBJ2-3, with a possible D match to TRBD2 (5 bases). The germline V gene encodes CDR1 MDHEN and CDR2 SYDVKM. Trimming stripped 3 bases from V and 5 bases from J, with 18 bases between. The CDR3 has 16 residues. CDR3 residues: CASSFSFRGEVDTQYF. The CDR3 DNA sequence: TGTGCCAGCAGTTTTTCATTTCGGGGAGAGGTAGATACGCAGTATTTT.

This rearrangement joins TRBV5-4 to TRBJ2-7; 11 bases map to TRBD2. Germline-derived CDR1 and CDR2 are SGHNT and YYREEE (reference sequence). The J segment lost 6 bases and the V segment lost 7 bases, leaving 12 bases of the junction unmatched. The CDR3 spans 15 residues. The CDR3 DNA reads TGTGCCAGCGCAGGGACTAGCGGACAGCCCGGCGAGCAGTACTTC. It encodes CASAGTSGQPGEQYF.